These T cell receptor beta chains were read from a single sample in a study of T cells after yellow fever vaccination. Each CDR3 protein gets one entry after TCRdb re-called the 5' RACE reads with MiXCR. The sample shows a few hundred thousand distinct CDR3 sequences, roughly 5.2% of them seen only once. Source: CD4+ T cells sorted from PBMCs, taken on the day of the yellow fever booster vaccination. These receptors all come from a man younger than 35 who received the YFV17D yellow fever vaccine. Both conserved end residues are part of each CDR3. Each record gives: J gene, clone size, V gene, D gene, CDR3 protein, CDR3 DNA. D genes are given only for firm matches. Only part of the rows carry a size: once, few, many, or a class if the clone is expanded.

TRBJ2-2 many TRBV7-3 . CASSLSYTGELFF TGTGCCAGCAGCCTTAGTTACACCGGGGAGCTGTTTTTT
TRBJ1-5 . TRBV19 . CASRWTVNQPQHF TGTGCCAGTAGATGGACAGTCAATCAGCCCCAGCATTTT
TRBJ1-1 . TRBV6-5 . CASSSHVDPAIREAFF TGTGCCAGCAGTTCCCATGTCGACCCGGCGATTCGAGAAGCTTTCTTT
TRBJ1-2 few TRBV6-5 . CASSYSGARGNYGYTF TGTGCCAGCAGTTACTCGGGGGCGCGGGGAAACTATGGCTACACCTTC
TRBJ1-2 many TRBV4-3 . CASSLGYDTYYGYTF TGCGCCAGCAGCCTTGGGTACGACACCTACTATGGCTACACCTTC
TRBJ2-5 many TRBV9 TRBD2 CASSVGTSGGALETQYF TGTGCCAGCAGCGTAGGAACTAGCGGGGGGGCCCTAGAGACCCAGTACTTC
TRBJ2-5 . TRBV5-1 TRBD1 CASSRGTGAVGETQYF TGCGCCAGCAGCCGAGGAACAGGGGCGGTCGGAGAGACCCAGTACTTC
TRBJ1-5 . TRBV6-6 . CASSFPSRRAPNQPQHF TGTGCCAGCAGTTTCCCTTCACGCAGGGCCCCCAATCAGCCCCAGCATTTT
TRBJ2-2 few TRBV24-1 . CATRTTGSVTGELFF TGTGCCACCAGAACGACCGGGAGCGTCACCGGGGAGCTGTTTTTT
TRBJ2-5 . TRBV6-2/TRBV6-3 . CASAPRGHWTQYF TGTGCCAGCGCTCCTAGAGGACACTGGACCCAGTACTTC
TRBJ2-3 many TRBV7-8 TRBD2 CASSPLAGSTDTQYF TGTGCCAGCAGCCCACTAGCGGGGAGCACAGATACGCAGTATTTT